This T cell receptor (beta chain) was captured in a study of T cells after yellow fever vaccination. General study results and limits: The study noted that FACS-sorted repertoires could contain abundant clonotypes contaminating from the bulk population.

Researchers made TCR cDNA using 5'RACE template switching, and this step added a universal primer site and UMIs. Using its own MiXCR run on the 5' RACE reads, TCRdb lists one record per CDR3 protein. This table has hundreds of thousands of distinct CDR3 sequences, 8.5% to 9% appearing once. This clonotype was picked up many times. The antigen is not known. This CDR3 has 13 amino acids. Germline V gene lookup returns CDR1 SGHTA and CDR2 FQGNSA. V was clipped by 3 bases and J by 7 bases, with 9 bases between them. The sequence was obtained from a man between 18 and 35 years old who received the YFV17D yellow fever vaccine. The sample in question was PBMCs, obtained on the day of the first yellow fever vaccination. The chain employs TRBV7-2 and TRBJ1-4; TRBD1 is a possible D gene (5 bases). This CDR3 reads CASSLNGGEKLFF. The CDR3 coding sequence is TGTGCCAGCAGCTTGAATGGGGGTGAAAAACTGTTTTTT.